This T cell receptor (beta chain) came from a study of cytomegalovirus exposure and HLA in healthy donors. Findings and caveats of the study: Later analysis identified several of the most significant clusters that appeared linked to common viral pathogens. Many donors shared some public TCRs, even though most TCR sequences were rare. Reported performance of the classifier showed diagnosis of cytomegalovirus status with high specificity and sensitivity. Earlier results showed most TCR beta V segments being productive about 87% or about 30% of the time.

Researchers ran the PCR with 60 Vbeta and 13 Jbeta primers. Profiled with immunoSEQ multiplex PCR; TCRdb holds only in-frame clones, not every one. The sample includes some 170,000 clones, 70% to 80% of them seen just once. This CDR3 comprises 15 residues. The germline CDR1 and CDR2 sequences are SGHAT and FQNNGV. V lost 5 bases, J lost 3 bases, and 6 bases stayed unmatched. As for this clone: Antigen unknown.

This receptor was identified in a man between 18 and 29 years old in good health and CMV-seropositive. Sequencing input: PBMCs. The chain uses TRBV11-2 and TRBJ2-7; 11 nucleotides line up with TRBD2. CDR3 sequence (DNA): TGTGCCAGCAGCCTCACCGGGACTAGCGGCTACGAGCAGTACTTC. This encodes CASSLTGTSGYEQYF.